This paragraph covers one T cell receptor beta chain sequence. These data belong to a study of blood T cell repertoires in COVID-19. Study as a whole: Samples representing acute and convalescent COVID-19 were sourced from the United States, Italy and Spain. Nucleic acid was either cDNA or gDNA, and it came from T cells, B-cell-depleted T cells, or PBMCs.

Original analysis: Nucleated cell number was recorded as an estimate derived from reference gene primer amplification. The protocol was immunoSEQ multiplex PCR, while the TCRdb copy is restricted to in-frame clones and leaves out a portion. That table is the source of V, J and clone size, and D and trimming were worked out from the DNA. The sample carries roughly 70,000 clones, approximately 88% recorded once. Germline lookup yields CDR1 SGHRS and CDR2 YFSETQ. The length of the CDR3 is 11 residues. V was pared by 4 bases and J by 5 bases, with 5 bases between. V and J are TRBV5-1 and TRBJ2-3; the D is unclear. The clonotype originates from a woman aged 70-85 years with acute or convalescent COVID-19. Sequenced material: peripheral blood. CDR3 sequence reads: CASSNIDTQYF. CDR3 DNA sequence: TGCGCCAGCAGCAACATAGATACGCAGTATTTT. The full variable domain, its missing parts supplied by reference TRBV5-1 and TRBJ2-3, is KAGVTQTPRYLIKTRGQQVTLSCSPISGHRSVSWYQQTPGQGLQFLFEYFSETQRNKGNFPGRFSGRQFSNSRSEMNVSTLELGDSALYLCASSNIDTQYFGPGTRLTVL.